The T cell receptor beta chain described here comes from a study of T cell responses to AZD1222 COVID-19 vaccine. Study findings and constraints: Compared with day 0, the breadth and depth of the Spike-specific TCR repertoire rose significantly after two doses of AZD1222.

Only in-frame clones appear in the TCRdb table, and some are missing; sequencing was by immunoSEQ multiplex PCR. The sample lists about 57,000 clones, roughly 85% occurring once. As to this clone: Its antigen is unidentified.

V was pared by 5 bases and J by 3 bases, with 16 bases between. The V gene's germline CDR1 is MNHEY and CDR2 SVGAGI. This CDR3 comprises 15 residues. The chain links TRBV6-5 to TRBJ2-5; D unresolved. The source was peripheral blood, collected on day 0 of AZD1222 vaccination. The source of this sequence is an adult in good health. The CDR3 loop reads CASSTRKGGKETQYF. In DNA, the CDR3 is TGTGCCAGCAGTACACGAAAAGGTGGGAAAGAGACCCAGTACTTC.